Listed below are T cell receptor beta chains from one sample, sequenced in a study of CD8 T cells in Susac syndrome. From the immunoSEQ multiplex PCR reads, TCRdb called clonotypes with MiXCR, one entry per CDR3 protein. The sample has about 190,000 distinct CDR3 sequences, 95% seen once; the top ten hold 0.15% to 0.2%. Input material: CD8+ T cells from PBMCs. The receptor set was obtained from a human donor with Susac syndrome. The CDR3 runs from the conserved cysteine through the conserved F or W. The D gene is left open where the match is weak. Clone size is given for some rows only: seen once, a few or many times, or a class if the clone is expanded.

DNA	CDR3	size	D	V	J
TGTGCCAGCAGCACACTAGCGGCTTACGAGCAGTACTTC	CASSTLAAYEQYF	.	TRBD2	TRBV27	TRBJ2-7
TGTGCCTCCGGGAGCGGGGTAGGGGAGCTGTTTTTT	CASGSGVGELFF	.	TRBD2	TRBV6-5	TRBJ2-2
TGTGCCAGCAGAACGGACTTGTATTCACCCCTCCACTTT	CASRTDLYSPLHF	.	.	TRBV2	TRBJ1-6
TGTGCCACCAGCAGAGACAGGGTGAGCAATCAGCCCCAGCATTTT	CATSRDRVSNQPQHF	.	.	TRBV15	TRBJ1-5
TGTGCCAGCACAAGTCAGCTTACGGAGACCCAGTACTTC	CASTSQLTETQYF	.	.	TRBV28	TRBJ2-5
TGTGCCAGCAGCCCCGCTCGGGGTCAGCCCCAGCATTTT	CASSPARGQPQHF	.	.	TRBV7-9	TRBJ1-5
TGTGCCAGCTCAATCCGGGAATACACAGATACGCAGTATTTT	CASSIREYTDTQYF	.	.	TRBV6-5	TRBJ2-3
TGTGCCAGCAGTGAAGCAGACCCCTATAGCCTTTTAAATGAAAAACTGTTTTTT	CASSEADPYSLLNEKLFF	.	.	TRBV6-1	TRBJ1-4
TGCAGTGCTAGAGACAGGGGGAGCATTGAAAAACTGTTTTTT	CSARDRGSIEKLFF	.	TRBD1	TRBV20-1	TRBJ1-4
TGTGCCAGCAGTTTAGGATACCAGAGGACCAAGGATGGCTACACCTTC	CASSLGYQRTKDGYTF	.	.	TRBV12-3/TRBV12-4	TRBJ1-2
TGCAGTGCCACCTCCGGGACTAGTGTCACCGGGGAGCTGTTTTTT	CSATSGTSVTGELFF	.	TRBD2	TRBV20-1	TRBJ2-2
TGTGCCAGCAGTTACTCGACCATGACCGGGGCCTACGAGCAGTACTTC	CASSYSTMTGAYEQYF	.	.	TRBV6-2/TRBV6-3	TRBJ2-7
TGCAGTGCGCCCCATGCGAGGCTAGCGGGGGGGCCACCAGATACGCAGTATTTT	CSAPHARLAGGPPDTQYF	.	TRBD2	TRBV20-1	TRBJ2-3
TGTGCCAGCAGACTAGCGGGAGACTACAATGAGCAGTTCTTC	CASRLAGDYNEQFF	.	TRBD2	TRBV11-2	TRBJ2-1
TGCAGCGCATTGGACAGGGACGCGAACACCGGGGAGCTGTTTTTT	CSALDRDANTGELFF	once	TRBD1	TRBV29-1	TRBJ2-2
TGTGCCAGCAGTGCGGGCGAGCAGTACTTC	CASSAGEQYF	.	.	TRBV25-1	TRBJ2-7
TGTGCCAGCAGCTACAGGGGCCGCAACACTGAAGCTTTCTTT	CASSYRGRNTEAFF	.	TRBD1	TRBV6-6	TRBJ1-1
TGTGCCAGCAGCTTGGTGGAGAATAAGTACGAGCAGTACTTC	CASSLVENKYEQYF	.	.	TRBV5-4	TRBJ2-7
TGTGCCAGCAGCTTCTTGTCCGAGAGGAGCTCCTACGAGCAGTACTTC	CASSFLSERSSYEQYF	.	.	TRBV11-2	TRBJ2-7
TGTGCCTTACGCCCGTGTAGCGGCCCCTCCTACAATGAGCAGTTCTTC	CALRPCSGPSYNEQFF	.	.	TRBV7-3	TRBJ2-1
TGCAGTGCTGGGGAGCAGGGTCCTAACTATGGCTACACCTTC	CSAGEQGPNYGYTF	.	.	TRBV20-1	TRBJ1-2
TGTGCCAGCAGCCAAGACCCCCGCTATGGCTACACCTTC	CASSQDPRYGYTF	.	.	TRBV3-1	TRBJ1-2
TGCAGTGCTAGAGATCGATGGACTAGCGGGAGGTTGGAAAACATTCAGTACTTC	CSARDRWTSGRLENIQYF	.	TRBD2	TRBV20-1	TRBJ2-4
TGTGCCGCCATGGGGGGCAATCATGGTGACTATGGCTACACCTTC	CAAMGGNHGDYGYTF	.	.	TRBV5-4	TRBJ1-2
TGTGCCAGCAGCGTAGGGCTAGCTGGGATGTACAATGAGCAGTTCTTC	CASSVGLAGMYNEQFF	.	.	TRBV9	TRBJ2-1
TGTGCCTGGACTTCGGGCATAATCACCGGGGAGCTGTTTTTT	CAWTSGIITGELFF	once	.	TRBV30	TRBJ2-2
TGTGCCAGCAGCCCTTTAGTTGGGGAAAGGTACGAGCAGTACTTC	CASSPLVGERYEQYF	.	.	TRBV13	TRBJ2-7
TGTGCCAGTGGGAGCCTGAGGACAGACAGGCGGGGCTACACCTTC	CASGSLRTDRRGYTF	.	.	TRBV19	TRBJ1-2
TGTGCCAGCAGAATAGGGGTGGGAAAATCGGAGACCCAGTACTTC	CASRIGVGKSETQYF	once	.	TRBV6-2/TRBV6-3	TRBJ2-5
TGTGCCAGCAGATACCTTAGCGGGGGGGCTCCCGGGGAGCTGTTTTTT	CASRYLSGGAPGELFF	.	TRBD2	TRBV6-5	TRBJ2-2
TGTGCCAGCAGTTTATTTACTAGCGGGAGGTCAGAGACCCAGTACTTC	CASSLFTSGRSETQYF	.	TRBD2	TRBV28	TRBJ2-5
TGTGCCAGCACCGAACTCGACAGGGGTAATTCACCCCTCCACTTT	CASTELDRGNSPLHF	.	TRBD1	TRBV6-1	TRBJ1-6
TGTGCCAGCAGCCATCAGGGAACTGAAGCTTTCTTT	CASSHQGTEAFF	.	.	TRBV7-9	TRBJ1-1
TGTGCCAGCAGTCCAAGGACAGGGCGCAATGAAAAACTGTTTTTT	CASSPRTGRNEKLFF	.	TRBD1	TRBV6-5	TRBJ1-4
TGTGCCTGGGGCGATGTGGGTCCGCCCCAGCATTTT	CAWGDVGPPQHF	.	.	TRBV30	TRBJ1-5
TGTGCCAGCAGCTTAGCGTTTGGACCGAATGAGCAGTTCTTC	CASSLAFGPNEQFF	.	.	TRBV7-9	TRBJ2-1
TGTGCCAGCAGCTTAGGGTCAGGGGGCTCATACGAGCAGTACTTC	CASSLGSGGSYEQYF	.	TRBD1	TRBV13	TRBJ2-7
TGCGCCAGCAGCCAAGAACCTCTTTCCCCCCAGCCCCAGCATTTT	CASSQEPLSPQPQHF	.	.	TRBV4-1	TRBJ1-5
TGTGCCAGCAGTTACACCGCTTCGGGTAACTATGGCTACACCTTC	CASSYTASGNYGYTF	.	.	TRBV6-2/TRBV6-3	TRBJ1-2
TGCGCCAGCAGTTGGACAGGGCCAAGAAATGAGCAGTTCTTC	CASSWTGPRNEQFF	.	TRBD1	TRBV5-1	TRBJ2-1
TGTGCCAGCAGCTTGGTGGGACTAGCGGGAACAGATACGCAGTATTTT	CASSLVGLAGTDTQYF	.	TRBD2	TRBV5-6	TRBJ2-3
TGTGCCAGCAGCGTAGGGGGGAGCGAAGCTTTCTTT	CASSVGGSEAFF	.	.	TRBV9	TRBJ1-1
TGTGCCAGTAGCCCCCTAGCCTCCTACGAGCAGTACTTC	CASSPLASYEQYF	once	.	TRBV19	TRBJ2-7
TGCAGTGCTAGAGATATCGAGGAAGAAGATACGCAGTATTTT	CSARDIEEEDTQYF	.	.	TRBV20-1	TRBJ2-3
TGTGCCAGCAGCCAATCAAGAGTTACTCTCGAGCAGTACTTC	CASSQSRVTLEQYF	.	.	TRBV3-1	TRBJ2-7
TGTGCCAGCAGTACCCGACCCCTCCAAAGCACAGATACGCAGTATTTT	CASSTRPLQSTDTQYF	.	.	TRBV27	TRBJ2-3
TGTGCCAGCAGCAAGTACCGGGACAGAGACACCGGGGAGCTGTTTTTT	CASSKYRDRDTGELFF	.	TRBD1	TRBV11-3	TRBJ2-2
TGTGCCACCAGCGGACCACAGGGATACACAGATACGCAGTATTTT	CATSGPQGYTDTQYF	.	.	TRBV15	TRBJ2-3
TGCAGTGCTAGGGGTCTGAAATCCTATGGCTACACCTTC	CSARGLKSYGYTF	.	.	TRBV20-1	TRBJ1-2
TGTGCCAGCAGCCCTGGGGACACCATCGGGGAGCAGTACTTC	CASSPGDTIGEQYF	once	.	TRBV9	TRBJ2-7
TGCGCCAGTGGGACTAGCGGGCGGCACGAGCAGTACTTC	CASGTSGRHEQYF	.	TRBD2	TRBV5-1	TRBJ2-7